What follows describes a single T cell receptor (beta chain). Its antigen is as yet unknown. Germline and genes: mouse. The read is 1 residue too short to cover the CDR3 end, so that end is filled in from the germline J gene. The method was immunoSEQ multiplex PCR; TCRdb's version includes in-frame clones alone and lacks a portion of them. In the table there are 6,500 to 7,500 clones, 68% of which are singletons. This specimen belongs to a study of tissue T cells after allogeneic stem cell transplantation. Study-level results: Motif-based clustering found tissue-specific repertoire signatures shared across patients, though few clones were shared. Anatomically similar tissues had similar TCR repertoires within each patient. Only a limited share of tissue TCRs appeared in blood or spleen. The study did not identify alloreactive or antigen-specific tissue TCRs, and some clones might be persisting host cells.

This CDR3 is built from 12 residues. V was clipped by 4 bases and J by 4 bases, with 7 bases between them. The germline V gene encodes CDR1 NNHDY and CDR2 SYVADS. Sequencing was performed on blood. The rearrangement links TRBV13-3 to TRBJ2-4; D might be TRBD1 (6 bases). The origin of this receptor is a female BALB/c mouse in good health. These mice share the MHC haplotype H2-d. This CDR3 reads CASSRTENTLYF. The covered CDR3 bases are TGTGCCAGCAGTCGGACAGAAAACACCTTGTAC.